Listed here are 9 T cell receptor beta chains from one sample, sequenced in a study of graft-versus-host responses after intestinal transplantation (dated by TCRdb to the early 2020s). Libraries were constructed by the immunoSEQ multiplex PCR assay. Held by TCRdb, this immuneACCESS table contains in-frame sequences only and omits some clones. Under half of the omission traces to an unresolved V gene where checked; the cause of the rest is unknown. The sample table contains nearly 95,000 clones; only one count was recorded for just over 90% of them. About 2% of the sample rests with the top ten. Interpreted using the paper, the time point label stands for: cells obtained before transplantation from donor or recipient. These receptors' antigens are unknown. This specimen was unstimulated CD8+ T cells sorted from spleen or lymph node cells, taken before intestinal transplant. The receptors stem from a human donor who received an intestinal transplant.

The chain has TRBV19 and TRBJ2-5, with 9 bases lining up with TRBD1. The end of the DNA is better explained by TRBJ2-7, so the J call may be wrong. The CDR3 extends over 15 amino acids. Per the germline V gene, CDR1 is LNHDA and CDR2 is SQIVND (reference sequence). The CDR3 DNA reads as TGTGCCAGTAGTATTTTCGGGACAGGGTCCTACGAGCAGTACTTC. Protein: CASSIFGTGSYEQYF.

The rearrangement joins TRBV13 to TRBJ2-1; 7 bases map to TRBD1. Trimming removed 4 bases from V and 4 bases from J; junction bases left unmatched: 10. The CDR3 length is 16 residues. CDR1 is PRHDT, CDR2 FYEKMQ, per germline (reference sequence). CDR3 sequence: CASSSRQGGWYNEQFF. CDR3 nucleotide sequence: TGTGCCAGCAGCTCGAGACAGGGCGGATGGTACAATGAGCAGTTCTTC. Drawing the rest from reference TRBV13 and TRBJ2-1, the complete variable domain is AAGVIQSPRHLIKEKRETATLKCYPIPRHDTVYWYQQGPGQDPQFLISFYEKMQSDKGSIPDRFSAQQFSDYHSELNMSSLELGDSALYFCASSSRQGGWYNEQFFGPGTRLTVL.

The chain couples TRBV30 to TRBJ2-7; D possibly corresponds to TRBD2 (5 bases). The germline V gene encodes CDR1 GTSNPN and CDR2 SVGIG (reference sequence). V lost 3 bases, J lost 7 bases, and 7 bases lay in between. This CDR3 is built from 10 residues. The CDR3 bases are TGTGCCTGGAGCGAGGGTGAGCAGTACTTC. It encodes CAWSEGEQYF. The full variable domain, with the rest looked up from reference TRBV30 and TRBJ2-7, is SQTIHQWPATLVQPVGSPLSLECTVEGTSNPNLYWYRQAAGRGLQLLFYSVGIGQISSEVPQNLSASRPQDRQFILSSKKLLLSDSGFYLCAWSEGEQYFGPGTRLTVT.

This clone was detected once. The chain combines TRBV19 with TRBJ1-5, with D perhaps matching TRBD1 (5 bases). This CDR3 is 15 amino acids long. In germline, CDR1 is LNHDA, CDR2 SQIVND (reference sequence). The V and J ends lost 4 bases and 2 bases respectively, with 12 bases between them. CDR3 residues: CASSSRVQGNQPQHF. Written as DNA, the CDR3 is TGTGCCAGTAGTAGCAGGGTGCAGGGCAATCAGCCCCAGCATTTT. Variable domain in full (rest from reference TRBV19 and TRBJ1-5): DGGITQSPKYLFRKEGQNVTLSCEQNLNHDAMYWYRQDPGQGLRLIYYSQIVNDFQKGDIAEGYSVSREKKESFPLTVTSAQKNPTAFYLCASSSRVQGNQPQHFGDGTRLSIL.

The CDR3 nucleotides are TGCGCCAGCAGTAAAGGAACAATACAGCCAATTCCAATAAAGAGTGGCTACACCTTC. Translation gives CASSKGTIQPIPIKSGYTF. The chain carries TRBV10-1 and TRBJ1-2; D is undetermined. Per the germline V gene, CDR1 is WNHNN and CDR2 is SYGVQD (reference sequence). Trimming stripped 5 bases from V and 7 bases from J, with 32 bases between. This CDR3 is 19 amino acids long.

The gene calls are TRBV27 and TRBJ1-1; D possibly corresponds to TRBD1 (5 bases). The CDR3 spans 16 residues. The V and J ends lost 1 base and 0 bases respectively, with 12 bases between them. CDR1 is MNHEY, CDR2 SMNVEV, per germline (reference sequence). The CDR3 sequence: CASSLLPDNLNTEAFF. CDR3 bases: TGTGCCAGCAGTTTATTACCGGACAACCTGAACACTGAAGCTTTCTTT.

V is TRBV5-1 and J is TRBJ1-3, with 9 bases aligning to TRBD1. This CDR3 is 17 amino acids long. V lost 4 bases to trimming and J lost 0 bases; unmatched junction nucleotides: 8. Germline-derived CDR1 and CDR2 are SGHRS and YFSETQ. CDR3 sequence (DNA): TGCGCCAGCAGCCCCGGGACAGGGCTAGTCTCTGGAAACACCATATATTTT. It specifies CASSPGTGLVSGNTIYF.

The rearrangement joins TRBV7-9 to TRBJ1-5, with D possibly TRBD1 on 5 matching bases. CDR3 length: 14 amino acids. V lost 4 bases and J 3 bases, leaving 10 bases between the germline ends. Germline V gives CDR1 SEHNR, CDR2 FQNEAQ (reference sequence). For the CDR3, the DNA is TGTGCCAGCAGCTCCGGGGGGACCAATCAGCCCCAGCATTTT. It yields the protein CASSSGGTNQPQHF.

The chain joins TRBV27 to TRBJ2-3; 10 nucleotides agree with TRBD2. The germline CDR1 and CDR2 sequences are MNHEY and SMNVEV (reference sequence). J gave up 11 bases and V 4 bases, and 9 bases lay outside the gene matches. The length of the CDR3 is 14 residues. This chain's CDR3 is CASSSRLAGVMQYF. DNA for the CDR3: TGTGCCAGCAGTTCTCGGCTAGCGGGGGTGATGCAGTATTTT.